This T cell receptor beta chain appears in the sequencing data of a study of blood T cell repertoires in COVID-19 (dated by TCRdb to the early 2020s). In terms of the full investigation: Collaborator samples came from the United States, Italy and Spain and covered acute and convalescent phases of COVID-19. The material from the prospective study consisted of cDNA or gDNA derived from T cells, B-cell-depleted T cells, or PBMCs. The dataset comprised deeply sampled blood TCRbeta repertoires from subjects exposed to, actively infected with, or recovered from COVID-19. The repertoires were released in a freely available public database meant as a resource for research on the immune response to SARS-CoV-2. Samples were obtained from the ongoing ImmuneRACE study (first 160 participants) and from 1,200 or so subjects provided by 6 global collaborators. The sample metadata nearly always contained a de-identified subject ID, COVID-19 status, age in years and sex. Where available, HLA class I and class II types were taken from metadata supplied by the sample provider and were not determined by assay-based typing.

With regard to this clone: Its antigen is still unknown. Base qualities were left out, and no much larger clone turns up one base away.

The collaborating institutions used their own protocols to collect whole blood in K2EDTA tubes. Collaborator samples were shipped for TCRbeta analysis as frozen whole blood, isolated PBMCs, or DNA extracted from either sample type. Broader findings and caveats from the paper: The quantity of clinical and demographic metadata differed by source and by participant and was supplied without curation.

The immunoSEQ Assay, a bias-controlled multiplex PCR, was used to amplify TCRbeta CDR3 regions from genomic DNA. Per the authors' processing: The number of nucleated cells in each sample was estimated from the amplification of reference gene primers within the assay. To quantify the absolute abundance of each unique TCRbeta CDR3 rearrangement, sequence reads were collapsed and filtered. For each sample, productive Simpson clonality was calculated as the square root of Simpson's diversity index over productive rearrangements. The clones in this table, taken by TCRdb from immuneACCESS, are in-frame only. Not every clone is retained; where verified, under half of the shortfall comes from an unresolved V gene, and the cause of the rest is unknown. Clone size and the V and J calls come from that table; the DNA yielded D and trimming. Across this sample there are about 210,000 clones, with more than 70% seen only once. The biggest ten clones account for about 13% of the sample.

From a lookup of the germline V gene (reference sequence), CDR1 and CDR2 are GTSNPN and SVGIG. V is trimmed back by 0 bases and J by 16 bases, and the junction contains 6 bases that no gene match accounts for. Including the terminal cysteine and phenylalanine, the CDR3 comprises 11 residues. CDR3 DNA only is kept here, 33 bases in frame from base 1. The receptor was derived from a human donor in a cohort sampled during active COVID-19. The V and J genes are TRBV30 and TRBJ1-5, and 7 bases in between align with TRBD1. Sequenced input: peripheral blood. The CDR3 reads as follows: CAWSVQGPIHF. Read as DNA, the sequence is TGTGCCTGGAGTGTACAGGGGCCGATACATTTT.